The 2 T cell receptor beta chains below were found in one sample sequenced in a study of response to subunit inactivated influenza vaccine. Each CDR3 protein is one row after TCRdb ran MiXCR on the RT-PCR reads. The table includes about 480,000 distinct CDR3 sequences, 25% detected once. The material sequenced was CD4+ T cells sorted from PBMCs, taken roughly 5 days after vaccination. These receptors were collected from a man aged 50 to 59 who received an inactivated influenza vaccine.

A few counts support this clonotype. V is TRBV7-2 and J is TRBJ2-7; the D is unclear. CDR3 length: 11 amino acids. V shed 5 bases and J shed 7 bases, with 9 bases lying between them. Germline-derived CDR1 and CDR2 are SGHTA and FQGNSA. The CDR3 bases are TGTGCCAGCAGCCCCGGCTGGGAGCAGTACTTC. It yields the protein CASSPGWEQYF.

J is TRBJ2-3 and V is TRBV7-2, with TRBD2 matching 10 bases. The ends lost 2 bases at V and 8 bases at J; junction bases unmatched: 10. Germline V gives CDR1 SGHTA, CDR2 FQGNSA. This CDR3 is built from 16 residues. CDR3: CASSLMVAGGVGTQYF. CDR3 sequence (DNA): TGTGCCAGCAGCTTAATGGTAGCGGGAGGAGTTGGTACGCAGTATTTT.